This passage covers 10 T cell receptor beta chains from one sample sequenced in a study of blood T cell repertoires in COVID-19. Profiling relied on immunoSEQ multiplex PCR, and the TCRdb table lists in-frame clones only, not all of them. The sample has some 90,000 clones; around nine tenths are singletons. The specimen was peripheral blood. These receptors all come from a woman at least 80 years old with acute or convalescent COVID-19.

The CDR3 DNA reads as TGTGCCAGCAGTTCCCAGGGGGCGGTGGGCACTGAAGCTTTCTTT. It is translated as CASSSQGAVGTEAFF. The chain joins TRBV28 to TRBJ1-1, with TRBD1 identical over 8 bases. From germline, CDR1 is MDHEN and CDR2 SYDVKM. This CDR3 is built from 15 residues. With 4 bases clipped from V and 4 bases from J, the junction kept 8 bases outside the gene matches.

The chain links TRBV18 to TRBJ2-1; 9 bases line up with TRBD2. The ends lost 3 bases at V and 5 bases at J; junction bases unmatched: 5. Germline lookup yields CDR1 KGHSH and CDR2 LQKENI. The CDR3 is made up of 15 amino acids. The CDR3 bases are TGTGCCAGCTCACCGTCGGTAGCGGGGGACAATGAGCAGTTCTTC. Translating it yields CASSPSVAGDNEQFF. Combining the CDR3 with reference TRBV18 and TRBJ2-1 gives the whole variable domain NAGVMQNPRHLVRRRGQEARLRCSPMKGHSHVYWYRQLPEEGLKFMVYLQKENIIDESGMPKERFSAEFPKEGPSILRIQQVVRGDSAAYFCASSPSVAGDNEQFFGPGTRLTVL.

This clone appeared once. The J gene is TRBJ1-4, the V gene TRBV19; tentative D call: TRBD1 (6 bases). The germline V gene encodes CDR1 LNHDA and CDR2 SQIVND (reference sequence). This CDR3 has 16 residues. V shed 6 bases and J shed 8 bases, with 22 bases lying between them. This chain's CDR3 is CASSLRGRVGAEKLFF. The CDR3 DNA reads TGTGCCAGTAGCCTTAGGGGGAGGGTAGGTGCAGAAAAACTGTTTTTT.

The V and J genes are TRBV10-1 and TRBJ1-1; D remains ambiguous. The V gene's germline CDR1 is WNHNN and CDR2 SYGVQD (reference sequence). Trimming cost V 4 bases and J 6 bases, with 15 bases left between them. The CDR3 totals 14 residues. CDR3 loop: CASSGGGKSAEAFF. The CDR3 DNA reads as TGCGCCAGCAGTGGGGGAGGGAAAAGCGCTGAAGCTTTCTTT.

The chain combines TRBV11-2 with TRBJ2-3; D is possibly TRBD2 (7 bases). Per germline, CDR1 SGHAT and CDR2 FQNNGV. The CDR3 is 15 amino acids. V lost 5 bases and J lost 3, with 15 bases in between. In DNA, the CDR3 is TGTGCCAGCAGCATTCGAGGGGGGGGAACAGATACGCAGTATTTT. It encodes CASSIRGGGTDTQYF.

This clone was detected only once. The CDR3 DNA follows: TGTGCCAGCAGCTCCCGTGGGGGGGGACGCACAGATACGCAGTATTTT. It codes for CASSSRGGGRTDTQYF. The chain is built from TRBV7-2 and TRBJ2-3; 7 bases fit TRBD2. The CDR3 has 16 residues. Germline trimming cut 4 bases from V and 1 base from J; bases unmatched to any gene: 8. Germline CDR1 is SGHTA and CDR2 is FQGNSA. Looking up the rest from reference TRBV7-2 and TRBJ2-3 gives the full variable domain: GAGVSQSPSNKVTEKGKDVELRCDPISGHTALYWYRQSLGQGLEFLIYFQGNSAPDKSGLPSDRFSAERTGGSVSTLTIQRTQQEDSAVYLCASSSRGGGRTDTQYFGPGTRLTVL.

The chain has TRBV30 and TRBJ1-2; D is unclear. V was pared by 5 bases and J by 0 bases, with 10 bases between. This CDR3 spans 13 amino acids. Germline CDR1 and CDR2: GTSNPN and SVGIG (reference sequence). CDR3 residues: CAWGQLTNYGYTF. CDR3 nucleotides: TGTGCCTGGGGGCAGCTTACTAACTATGGCTACACCTTC.

This chain uses TRBV13 with TRBJ2-1; the match to TRBD1 covers 8 bases. This CDR3 region has 12 residues. With V trimmed by 5 bases and J by 11 bases, 5 bases remained unmatched. Germline V gives CDR1 PRHDT, CDR2 FYEKMQ (reference sequence). The DNA of the CDR3 is TGTGCCAGCAGCCCGAGACAGGGGCAGCAGTTCTTC. This sequence encodes CASSPRQGQQFF.

The J gene is TRBJ2-7, the V gene TRBV4-2, with 11 positions matching TRBD2. J was trimmed by 1 base and V by 1 base; bases with no gene match: 3. Germline CDR1 reads LGHNA; CDR2 reads YNFKEQ. The CDR3 length is 16 residues. The CDR3 nucleotides read TGTGCCAGCAGCCAAGGGGGGACTAGCGGTTCCTACGAGCAGTACTTC. Protein sequence: CASSQGGTSGSYEQYF.

This clone was observed once. This chain links TRBV10-1 with TRBJ2-3; 12 nucleotides align to TRBD2. Germline V lookup: CDR1 WNHNN, CDR2 SYGVQD (reference sequence). V shed 4 bases and J 2 bases; nucleotides not matched to a gene: 4. This CDR3 is 16 amino acids long. CDR3: CASSAWTSGDTDTQYF. The CDR3 DNA sequence: TGCGCCAGCAGTGCTTGGACTAGCGGGGACACAGATACGCAGTATTTT.